The 20 T cell receptor beta chains presented below share a single source sample, sequenced in a study of persistence of HIV-infected CD4 T cells. Overlapping HIV-1 Gag 15-mer peptides at approximately 0.96 ug per peptide per mL were used. CD40L/CD69 double-negative CD45RO-high memory CD4+ T cells were collected. The immunoSEQ assay was version 4, run in survey mode. Sequenced by immunoSEQ multiplex PCR; TCRdb stores in-frame clones only, minus some. The repertoire holds over 40,000 clones, with approximately 80% as singletons. The antigens for these receptors are not known. This specimen consisted of CD4+ T cells sorted from PBMCs after roughly 20-hour stimulation, obtained from a patient who received antiretroviral therapy. The receptors stem from an adult man with HIV who was CMV-seropositive.

The V call is TRBV10-3, the J call TRBJ2-4, with D possibly being TRBD1 or TRBD2 (6 bases each). CDR1 ENHRY and CDR2 SYGVKD come from the germline V gene. V lost 2 bases and J 0 bases, leaving 14 bases between the germline ends. The CDR3 has 17 amino acids. This chain's CDR3 is CAISERGAILAKNIQYF. The CDR3 bases are TGTGCCATCAGTGAGAGGGGGGCGATTTTAGCCAAAAACATTCAGTACTTC.

V is TRBV30 and J is TRBJ1-1; maybe TRBD1 (6 bases). CDR3 length: 11 residues. The V and J ends lost 0 bases and 11 bases respectively, with 10 bases between them. The V gene's germline CDR1 is GTSNPN and CDR2 SVGIG (reference sequence). The CDR3 is CAWSVTDRAFF. The DNA for the CDR3 is TGTGCCTGGAGTGTAACCGACAGGGCTTTCTTT.

V is TRBV29-1 and J is TRBJ1-2; D remains unclear. The V end was cut by 7 bases, the J end by 4 bases, with 19 bases between. Germline values: CDR1 SQVTM, CDR2 ANQGSEA. CDR3 length: 14 residues. CDR3 sequence (DNA): TGCAGCGCTGGAGAGACCAAGGGCCCCTATGGCTACACCTTC. Protein product: CSAGETKGPYGYTF.

This clone was detected once. The genes are TRBV20-1 and TRBJ2-7; TRBD1 or TRBD2 may be the D gene (5 bases each). The CDR3 sequence is 10 residues long. The germline V and J ends were trimmed by 5 bases and 4 bases, with 6 bases remaining between them. The V gene's germline CDR1 is DFQATT and CDR2 SNEGSKA (reference sequence). The CDR3 bases are TGCAGTGCTGGGGGTTACGAGCAGTACTTC. Translated, it gives CSAGGYEQYF.

The genes are TRBV2 and TRBJ1-6, with D hard to call. V lost 3 bases and J lost 0, with 6 bases in between. CDR1 is SNHLY, CDR2 FYNNEI, per germline. CDR3 length equals 15 residues. In DNA form, the CDR3 reads TGTGCCAGCAGTGACAGGAGCTCCTATAATTCACCCCTCCACTTT. Translation: CASSDRSSYNSPLHF.

The chain joins TRBV2 to TRBJ2-3, with no clear D. The CDR3 is 13 amino acids. V dropped 1 base and J dropped 2 bases, with 4 bases sitting between them. Per germline, CDR1 SNHLY and CDR2 FYNNEI. The chain's CDR3 is CASSEVTTDTQYF. The CDR3 DNA sequence: TGTGCCAGCAGTGAAGTTACCACAGATACGCAGTATTTT.

This sequence joins TRBV7-8 and TRBJ2-7; D may be TRBD1 (5 bases). The CDR3 spans 13 residues. The germline V gene encodes CDR1 SGHVS and CDR2 FQNEAQ. Trimming shortened V by 5 bases and J by 2 bases, and 10 bases separated the two germline ends. The CDR3 loop is CASSRQQPYEQYF. The CDR3 nucleotides are TGTGCCAGCAGCCGACAGCAGCCCTACGAGCAGTACTTC.

This clone came up a few times. J is TRBJ2-5 and V is TRBV27; a weak D match, TRBD2 (7 bases). V lost 2 bases and J lost 0, with 13 bases in between. The CDR3 length is 16 residues. Per the germline V gene, CDR1 is MNHEY and CDR2 is SMNVEV (reference sequence). CDR3 protein: CASSLKGRGDQETQYF. The CDR3 coding sequence is TGTGCCAGCAGTTTAAAAGGGAGGGGGGACCAAGAGACCCAGTACTTC.

The chain couples TRBV28 to TRBJ2-7; D unclear. The germline V gene encodes CDR1 MDHEN and CDR2 SYDVKM. The CDR3 has 15 amino acids. V was cut by 7 bases and J by 0 bases, with 16 bases left in between. The CDR3 reads CASTARVANSYEQYF. Written as DNA, the CDR3 is TGTGCCAGCACCGCTCGAGTGGCGAACTCCTACGAGCAGTACTTC.

The CDR3 DNA reads TGTGCCAGCAGTGATCAGGCGGGCAGGACGCAGTATTTT. The encoded protein is CASSDQAGRTQYF. The genes are TRBV25-1 and TRBJ2-3; the D gene is possibly TRBD2 (5 bases). Trimming left V 3 bases short and J 9 bases short, with 13 bases between. Per the germline V gene, CDR1 is MGHDK and CDR2 is SYGVNS. The CDR3 length is 13 residues.

As to this clone: The junction departs from germline at one end; a sequencing error may be responsible. The rearrangement links TRBV5-1 to TRBJ2-2; 7 positions match TRBD1. The CDR3 runs 14 residues. Per the germline V gene, CDR1 is SGHRS and CDR2 is YFSETQ. In DNA form, the CDR3 reads TGCGCCAGCAGCCTGACAGGGAACGCCGGGGAGCTGTTTTTT. Its translation is CASSLTGNAGELFF.

This chain links TRBV27 with TRBJ1-5; TRBD1 matches at 8 bases. The junction had 7 bases not matched to a gene; V was cut back by 8 bases and J by 1 base. The germline CDR1 and CDR2 sequences are MNHEY and SMNVEV (reference sequence). This CDR3 has 15 amino acids. The CDR3 DNA reads as TGTGCCAGCGGACAGGGAAGATGGAGCAATCAGCCCCAGCATTTT. As protein: CASGQGRWSNQPQHF.

The genes are TRBV15 and TRBJ1-3; D is unclear. In germline, CDR1 is LNHNV, CDR2 YYDKDF (reference sequence). The CDR3 is 16 residues long. V was shortened by 0 bases and J by 2 bases, with 11 bases between the two germline ends. The CDR3 region is CATSRDGRAAGNTIYF. The CDR3 bases are TGTGCCACCAGCAGAGACGGAAGAGCGGCTGGAAACACCATATATTTT.

The chain is built from TRBV11-2 and TRBJ2-3, with D unresolved. The CDR3 has 10 amino acids. Trimming removed 0 bases at V and 8 bases at J, with 0 bases between. The V gene's germline CDR1 is SGHAT and CDR2 FQNNGV. The CDR3, as DNA: TGTGCCAGCAGCTTAGATACGCAGTATTTT. Its protein is CASSLDTQYF. Full variable domain (remainder filled in from reference TRBV11-2 and TRBJ2-3): EAGVAQSPRYKIIEKRQSVAFWCNPISGHATLYWYQQILGQGPKLLIQFQNNGVVDDSQLPKDRFSAERLKGVDSTLKIQPAKLEDSAVYLCASSLDTQYFGPGTRLTVL.

The chain couples TRBV19 to TRBJ1-2; D might be TRBD1 (6 bases). Germline V CDR1 and CDR2: LNHDA, SQIVND (reference sequence). The CDR3 length is 15 residues. Trimming took off 4 bases at V and 1 base at J, with 13 bases between the two ends. The CDR3 is CASSRRTELNYGYTF. The DNA of the CDR3 is TGTGCCAGTAGTAGAAGGACAGAGCTTAACTATGGCTACACCTTC.

The sample holds a few counts of this clone. The V gene is TRBV28, the J gene TRBJ1-2; 9 nucleotides align to TRBD1. With 10 bases clipped from V and 7 bases from J, the junction kept 7 bases outside the gene matches. CDR3 length: 12 residues. Germline V CDR1 and CDR2: MDHEN, SYDVKM. CDR3 sequence (DNA): TGTGCCATACGGGACAGGGCAAGTGGCTACACCTTC. Protein sequence: CAIRDRASGYTF.

V usage is TRBV18 and J usage is TRBJ1-1, with 10 nucleotides matching TRBD1. The CDR3 is made up of 15 amino acids. The ends lost 6 bases at V and 1 base at J; junction bases unmatched: 5. Germline V gene lookup returns CDR1 KGHSH and CDR2 LQKENI. The CDR3 DNA sequence: TGTGCCAGCTCGCCGGGACAGGGGCCGAACACTGAAGCTTTCTTT. This encodes CASSPGQGPNTEAFF.

The CDR3 DNA is TGTGCCAGCAGTTACCGACGGGACACCGGGGAGCTGTTTTTT. Translated: CASSYRRDTGELFF. This chain connects TRBV6-5 to TRBJ2-2; D call uncertain. This CDR3 comprises 14 residues. Germline lookup yields CDR1 MNHEY and CDR2 SVGAGI. Between the trimmed V and J ends, which lost 2 bases and 3 bases, there was a span of 7 bases.

The chain has TRBV19 and TRBJ1-5, with 7 positions matching TRBD1. The V segment lost 3 bases and the J segment 4 bases; nucleotides outside the gene matches: 3. Germline V gene data show CDR1 as LNHDA and CDR2 as SQIVND (reference sequence). The CDR3 sequence is 14 residues long. CDR3 region: CASSIVQGNQPQHF. As DNA, the CDR3 is TGTGCCAGTAGTATTGTACAGGGGAATCAGCCCCAGCATTTT.

This clone was detected only a few times. V is TRBV7-8 and J is TRBJ1-6; the match to TRBD1 covers 9 bases. The trim removed 1 base at V and 8 bases at J, leaving 3 bases unmatched. The CDR3 sequence is 15 residues long. Looked up from germline, CDR1 is SGHVS and CDR2 is FQNEAQ. This chain's CDR3 is CASSLVQGADSPLHF. CDR3 coding DNA: TGTGCCAGCAGCTTAGTACAGGGGGCTGATTCACCCCTCCACTTT.